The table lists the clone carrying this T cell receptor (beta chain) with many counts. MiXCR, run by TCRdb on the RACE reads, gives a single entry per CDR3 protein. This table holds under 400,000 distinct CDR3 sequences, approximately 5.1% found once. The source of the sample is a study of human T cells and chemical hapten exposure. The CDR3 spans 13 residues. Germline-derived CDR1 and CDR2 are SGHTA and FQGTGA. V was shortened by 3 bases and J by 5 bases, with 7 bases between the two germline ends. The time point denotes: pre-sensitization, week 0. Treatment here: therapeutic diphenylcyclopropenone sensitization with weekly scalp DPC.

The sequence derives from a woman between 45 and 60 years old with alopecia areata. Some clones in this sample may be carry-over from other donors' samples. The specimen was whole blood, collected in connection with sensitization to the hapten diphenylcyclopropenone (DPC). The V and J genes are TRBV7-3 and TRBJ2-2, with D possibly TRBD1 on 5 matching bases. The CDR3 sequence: CASSFTGTGELFF. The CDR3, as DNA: TGTGCCAGCAGCTTCACAGGAACCGGGGAGCTGTTTTTT. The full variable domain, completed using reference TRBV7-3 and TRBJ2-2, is GAGVSQTPSNKVTEKGKYVELRCDPISGHTALYWYRQSLGQGPEFLIYFQGTGAADDSGLPNDRFFAVRPEGSVSTLKIQRTERGDSAVYLCASSFTGTGELFFGEGSRLTVL.